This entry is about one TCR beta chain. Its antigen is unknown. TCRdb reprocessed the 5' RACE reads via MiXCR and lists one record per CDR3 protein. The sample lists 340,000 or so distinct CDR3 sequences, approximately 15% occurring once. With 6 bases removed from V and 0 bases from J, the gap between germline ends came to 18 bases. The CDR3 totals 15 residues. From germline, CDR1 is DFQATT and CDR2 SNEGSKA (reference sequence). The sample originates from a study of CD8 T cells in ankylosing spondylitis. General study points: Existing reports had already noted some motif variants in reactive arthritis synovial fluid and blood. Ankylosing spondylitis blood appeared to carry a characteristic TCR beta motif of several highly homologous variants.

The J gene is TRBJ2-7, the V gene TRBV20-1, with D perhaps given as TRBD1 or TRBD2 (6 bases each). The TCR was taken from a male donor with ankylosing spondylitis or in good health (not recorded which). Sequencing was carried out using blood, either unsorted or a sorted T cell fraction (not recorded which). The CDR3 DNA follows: TGCAGTGCCGGGGGCCGTCCGGGATTCTCCTACGAGCAGTACTTC. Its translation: CSAGGRPGFSYEQYF.